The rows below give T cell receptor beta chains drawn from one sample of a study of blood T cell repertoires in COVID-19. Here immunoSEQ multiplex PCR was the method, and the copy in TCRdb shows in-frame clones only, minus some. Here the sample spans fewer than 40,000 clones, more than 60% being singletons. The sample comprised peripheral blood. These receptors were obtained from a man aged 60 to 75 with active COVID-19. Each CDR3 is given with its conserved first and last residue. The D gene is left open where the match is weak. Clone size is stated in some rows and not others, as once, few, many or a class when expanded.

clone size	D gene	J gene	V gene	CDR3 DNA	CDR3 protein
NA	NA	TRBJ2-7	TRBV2	TGTGCCAGCAGTAGGGGAAACTACGAGCAGTACTTC	CASSRGNYEQYF
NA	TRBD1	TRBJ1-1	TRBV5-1	TGCGCCAGCAGCTTGGATCCAGGGGGGAACACTGAAGCTTTCTTT	CASSLDPGGNTEAFF
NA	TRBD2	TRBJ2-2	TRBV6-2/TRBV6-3	TGTGCCAGCAGTCAGGGACTAGCGGGAGCCGGGGAGCTGTTTTTT	CASSQGLAGAGELFF
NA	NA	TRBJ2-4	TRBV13	TGTGCCAGCAGCCAGGGTTTTACCAAAAACATTCAGTACTTC	CASSQGFTKNIQYF
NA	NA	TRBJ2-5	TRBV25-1	TGTGCCAGCAGTGAAAGAGGACATCTCCAAGAGACCCAGTACTTC	CASSERGHLQETQYF
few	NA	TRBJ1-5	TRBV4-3	TGCGCCAGCAGCCAAGGAGTAGATCAGCCCCAGCATTTT	CASSQGVDQPQHF
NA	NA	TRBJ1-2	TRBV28	TGTGCCAGCTTCGCACGGTTTGGCTACACCTTC	CASFARFGYTF
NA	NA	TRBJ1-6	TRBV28	TGTGCCAGCAGTCCCCCCGGGGCCGGGAGTTCACCCCTCCACTTT	CASSPPGAGSSPLHF
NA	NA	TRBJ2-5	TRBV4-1	TGCGCCAGCAGCCAAGATCCAGGGGGGGAGACCCAGTACTTC	CASSQDPGGETQYF
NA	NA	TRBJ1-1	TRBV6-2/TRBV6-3	TGTGCCAGCAGTGTGACGGGATTTGAAGCTTTCTTT	CASSVTGFEAFF
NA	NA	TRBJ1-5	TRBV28	TGTGCCAGCAGTTTCTACAGGGTGTATCAGCCCCAGCATTTT	CASSFYRVYQPQHF
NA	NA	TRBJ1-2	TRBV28	TGTGCCAGCAGAACCCCACGGGACAACAACTATGGCTACACCTTC	CASRTPRDNNYGYTF
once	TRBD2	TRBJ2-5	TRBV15	TGTGCCACCTGGCCAGCGGGGGGGCTACGGGAGACCCAGTACTTC	CATWPAGGLRETQYF
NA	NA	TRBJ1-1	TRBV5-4	TGTGCCAGCAGCTTTGGGGTAGGGGACACTGAAGCTTTCTTT	CASSFGVGDTEAFF
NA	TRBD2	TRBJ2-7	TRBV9	TGTGCCAGCAGCCCAGCGGGATTGTCCTACGAGCAGTACTTC	CASSPAGLSYEQYF
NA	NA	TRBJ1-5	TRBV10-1	TGCGCCAGCAGTGAGTCAAGGGGGCAGCCCCAGCATTTT	CASSESRGQPQHF
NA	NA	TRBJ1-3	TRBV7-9	TGTGCCACCCGGACGGGAAGCGGTTCCGGAAACACCATATATTTT	CATRTGSGSGNTIYF
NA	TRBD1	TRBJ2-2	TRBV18	TGTGCCAGCTCTCTAGGACAGGGTGGCACCGGGGAGCTGTTTTTT	CASSLGQGGTGELFF
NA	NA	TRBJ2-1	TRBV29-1	TGCAGCGTACGGCGGTTTGATGAGCAGTTCTTC	CSVRRFDEQFF
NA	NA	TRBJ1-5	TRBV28	TGTGCCAGCAGTTACGGACACCTCCCCTATAGCAATCAGCCCCAGCATTTT	CASSYGHLPYSNQPQHF
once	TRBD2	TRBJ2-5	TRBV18	TGTGCCAGCTCACCACGACTAGCGACTCTTAAAGAAGAGACCCAGTACTTC	CASSPRLATLKEETQYF
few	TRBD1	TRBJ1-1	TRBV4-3	TGCGCCAGCAGCCAAGATATGTGGATTGGCGACAGGGCGGCGGACACTGAAGCTTTCTTT	CASSQDMWIGDRAADTEAFF
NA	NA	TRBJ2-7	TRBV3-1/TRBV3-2	TGTGCCAGCTCCACCAGGAGGCCCACCTACGAGCAGTACTTC	CASSTRRPTYEQYF
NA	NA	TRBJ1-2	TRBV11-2	TGTGCCAGCAGCTTAGTGGGGAGCTATGGCTACACCTTC	CASSLVGSYGYTF
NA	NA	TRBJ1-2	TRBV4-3	TGCGCCAGCAGCCAAGATCGACAACTTCCCTCTAACTATGGCTACACCTTC	CASSQDRQLPSNYGYTF
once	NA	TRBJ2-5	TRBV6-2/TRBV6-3	TGTGCCAGCAGTTTCACTAGGTTGGAGACCCAGTACTTC	CASSFTRLETQYF
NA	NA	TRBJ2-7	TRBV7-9	TGTGCCAGCAGCCCCGGGAACCCAGACTACGAGCAGTACTTC	CASSPGNPDYEQYF
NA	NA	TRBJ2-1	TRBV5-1	TGCGCCAGCAGCTTGGGACTATCTCTCTACAATGAGCAGTTCTTC	CASSLGLSLYNEQFF
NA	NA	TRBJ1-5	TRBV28	TGTGCCAGCAGCTCGCTGCGGGGCCAAAATCAGCCCCAGCATTTT	CASSSLRGQNQPQHF
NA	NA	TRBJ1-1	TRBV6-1	TGTGCCAGCAGTGATAATCTACAGGGACCAACTGAAGCTTTCTTT	CASSDNLQGPTEAFF
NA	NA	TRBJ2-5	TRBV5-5	TGTGCCAGCAGCTTGGCCGGGTACGAAGAGACCCAGTACTTC	CASSLAGYEETQYF
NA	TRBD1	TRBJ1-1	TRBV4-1	TGCGCCAGCAGCCTTGGGACAGCGAACACTGAAGCTTTCTTT	CASSLGTANTEAFF
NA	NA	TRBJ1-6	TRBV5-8	TGTGCCAGCAGCTTACAGTCAGGGTTTAATTCACCCCTCCACTTT	CASSLQSGFNSPLHF
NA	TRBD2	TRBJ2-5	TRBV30	TGTGCCTGGAGTGGGATAGCGGGTACGGAGACCCAGTACTTC	CAWSGIAGTETQYF
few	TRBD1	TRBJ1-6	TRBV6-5	TGTGCCAGCAAAGGACAGGGGGTTTCACCCCTCCACTTT	CASKGQGVSPLHF
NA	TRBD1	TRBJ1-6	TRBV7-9	TGTGCCAGCAGCCCGGACAGGGGAGGTAATTCACCCCTCCACTTT	CASSPDRGGNSPLHF
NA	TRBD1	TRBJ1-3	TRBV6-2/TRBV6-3	TGTGCCAGCAGTTACTCGACAGGGGGAAACACCATATATTTT	CASSYSTGGNTIYF
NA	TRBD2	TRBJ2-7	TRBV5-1	TGCGCCAGCCGACTAGCGGGAGAACCCACGTACGAGCAGTACTTC	CASRLAGEPTYEQYF
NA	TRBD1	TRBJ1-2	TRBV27	TGTGCCAGCAGTCCGACAGGGGGCTCGGGGGGCTACACCTTC	CASSPTGGSGGYTF
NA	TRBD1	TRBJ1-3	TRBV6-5	TGTGCCAGCCGCATGACAGGGCGAAACACCATATATTTT	CASRMTGRNTIYF
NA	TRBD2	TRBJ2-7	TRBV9	TGTGCCAGCAGCGCAGGGACTAGCGTGGGGGGCGAGCAGTACTTC	CASSAGTSVGGEQYF
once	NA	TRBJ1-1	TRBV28	TGTGCCAGCAGTTCCCCGCGGGGAAACACTGAAGCTTTCTTT	CASSSPRGNTEAFF
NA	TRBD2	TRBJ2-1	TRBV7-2	TGTGCCAGCAGCTTATTATCGCGTAGCGGGGGCACTGAGCAGTTCTTC	CASSLLSRSGGTEQFF
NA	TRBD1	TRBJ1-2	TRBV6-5	TGTGCCAGCAGATTAGGACAGGGCGACTATGGCTACACCTTC	CASRLGQGDYGYTF
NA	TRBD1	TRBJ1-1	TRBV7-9	TGTGCCAGCACCCCCGACAGGGCCAACACTGAAGCTTTCTTT	CASTPDRANTEAFF
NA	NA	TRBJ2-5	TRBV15	TGTGCCACCAGCAGGGTTGACAGGACCCCAAGGGAGACCCAGTACTTC	CATSRVDRTPRETQYF
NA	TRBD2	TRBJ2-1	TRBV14	TGTGCCAGCAGTTTCTTAGCGGGGGGCAACAATGAGCAGTTCTTC	CASSFLAGGNNEQFF
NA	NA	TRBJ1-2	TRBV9	TGTGCCAGCAGCTCTACGGGGGGACTTGGCTACACCTTC	CASSSTGGLGYTF
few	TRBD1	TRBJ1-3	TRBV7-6	TGTGCCAGCAGCTTACGCACAGGGGGCCTGGGAAACACCATATATTTT	CASSLRTGGLGNTIYF
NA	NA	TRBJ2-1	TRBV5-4	TGTGCCAGCAGCTTGGACGCGAGCTCCTACAATGAGCAGTTCTTC	CASSLDASSYNEQFF
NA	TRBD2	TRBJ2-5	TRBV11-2	TGTGCCAGCAGCTCCCCAAGCGGGGCCCGGCGGGAGACCCAGTACTTC	CASSSPSGARRETQYF
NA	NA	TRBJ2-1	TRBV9	TGTGCCAGCAGCGTCCGAGCCTACAATGAGCAGTTCTTC	CASSVRAYNEQFF
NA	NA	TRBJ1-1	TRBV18	TGTGCCAGCTCCCAAGGGGACTACACTGAAGCTTTCTTT	CASSQGDYTEAFF
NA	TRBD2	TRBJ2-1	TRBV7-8	TGTGCCAGCAGCCTTGGGACTAGCGGGAGTGTGAGTAAGCAGTTCTTC	CASSLGTSGSVSKQFF
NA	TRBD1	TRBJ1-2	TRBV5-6	TGTGCCAGCAGCTTGGCCTTCTTGGCAGGGGGCGAGGAGGGCTACACCTTC	CASSLAFLAGGEEGYTF
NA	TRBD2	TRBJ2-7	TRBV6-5	TGTGCCAGCACCTCGACTAGCGGGGGGCCGGGCGAGCAGTACTTC	CASTSTSGGPGEQYF
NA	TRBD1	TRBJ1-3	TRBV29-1	TGCAGCGCCGGGGACAGGCAAGGAAACACCATATATTTT	CSAGDRQGNTIYF
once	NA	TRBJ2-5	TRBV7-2	TGTGCCAGCAGCTTAGAGGGAGCAAAGACCCAGTACTTC	CASSLEGAKTQYF
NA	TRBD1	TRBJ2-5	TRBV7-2	TGTGCCAGCAGCTTATCCCCACAGGGGGCAGGGACCCAGTACTTC	CASSLSPQGAGTQYF
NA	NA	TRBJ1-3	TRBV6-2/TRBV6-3	TGTGCCAGCAGTTACGGGGGGACCATCTCTGGAAACACCATATATTTT	CASSYGGTISGNTIYF